These T cell receptor beta chains were read from a single sample in a study of blood T cell repertoires in COVID-19. The method was immunoSEQ multiplex PCR; TCRdb's version includes in-frame clones alone and lacks a portion of them. The top ten clones hold 1.5% to 2% of a sample with under 500,000 clones, approximately 90% of them seen once. Sequences were obtained from PBMCs or T cells enriched from blood (not recorded which). The receptors here all came from a woman between 18 and 29 years old with acute COVID-19. Each CDR3 is given with its conserved first and last residue.

>TRBJ2-1|TRBV9
CASSVLERPYNEQFF
>TRBJ1-5|TRBV7-9
CASSLSDDYQPQHF
>TRBJ2-7|TRBV7-9
CASSLGTASNNYEQYF
>TRBJ1-2|TRBV2
CASSLAAVLTF
>TRBJ2-5|TRBV9
CASSVDGLGGGAQGTQYF
>TRBJ2-1|TRBV10-1
CASSPGQGGEQFF
>TRBJ2-7|TRBV6-1
CASSGALHRGDYEQYF
>TRBJ1-5|TRBV18
CASSPGALDSNQPQHF
>TRBJ2-7|TRBV7-8
CASTHASSGGYEQYF
>TRBJ2-7|TRBV19
CASSKSRVPHEQYF
>TRBJ1-6|TRBV18
CASSPNSNSPLHF
>TRBJ1-6|TRBV9
CASSVEGNQSPLHF
>TRBJ1-2|TRBV7-3
CASSLLTDGYTF
>TRBJ1-2|TRBV18
CASSPVPGENYGYTF
>TRBJ2-1|TRBV3-1/TRBV3-2
CASSQALANNEQFF